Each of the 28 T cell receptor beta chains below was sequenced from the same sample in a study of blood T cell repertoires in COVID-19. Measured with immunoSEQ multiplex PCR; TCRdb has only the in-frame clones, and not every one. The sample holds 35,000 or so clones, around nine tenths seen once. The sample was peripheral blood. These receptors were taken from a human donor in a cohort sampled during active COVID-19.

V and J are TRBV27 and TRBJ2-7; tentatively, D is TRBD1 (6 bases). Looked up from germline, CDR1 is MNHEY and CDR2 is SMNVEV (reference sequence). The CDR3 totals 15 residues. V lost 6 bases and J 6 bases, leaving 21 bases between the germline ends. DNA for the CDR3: TGTGCCAGCAGCCCCTATGGAACAGGGTGGGGCGAGCAGTACTTC. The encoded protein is CASSPYGTGWGEQYF.

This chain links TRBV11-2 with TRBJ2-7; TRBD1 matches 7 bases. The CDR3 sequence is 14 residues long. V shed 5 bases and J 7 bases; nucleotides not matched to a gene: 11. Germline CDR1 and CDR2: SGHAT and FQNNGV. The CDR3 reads CASSLLRGRGEQYF. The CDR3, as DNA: TGTGCCAGCAGCCTCCTCAGGGGGAGAGGGGAGCAGTACTTC.

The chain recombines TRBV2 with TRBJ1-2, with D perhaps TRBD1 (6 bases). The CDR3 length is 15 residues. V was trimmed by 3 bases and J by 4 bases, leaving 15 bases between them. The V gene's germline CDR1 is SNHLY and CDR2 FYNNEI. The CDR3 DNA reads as TGTGCCAGCAGTGATGAGGGGGACACGCGCTATGGCTACACCTTC. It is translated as CASSDEGDTRYGYTF. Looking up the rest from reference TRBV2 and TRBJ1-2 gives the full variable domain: EPEVTQTPSHQVTQMGQEVILRCVPISNHLYFYWYRQILGQKVEFLVSFYNNEISEKSEIFDDQFSVERPDGSNFTLKIRSTKLEDSAMYFCASSDEGDTRYGYTFGSGTRLTVV.

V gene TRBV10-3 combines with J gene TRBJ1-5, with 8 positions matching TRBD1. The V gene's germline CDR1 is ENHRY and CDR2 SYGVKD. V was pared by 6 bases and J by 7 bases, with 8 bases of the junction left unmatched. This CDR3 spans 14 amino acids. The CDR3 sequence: CAISPTGEGQPQHF. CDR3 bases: TGTGCCATCAGCCCGACAGGGGAGGGACAGCCCCAGCATTTT.

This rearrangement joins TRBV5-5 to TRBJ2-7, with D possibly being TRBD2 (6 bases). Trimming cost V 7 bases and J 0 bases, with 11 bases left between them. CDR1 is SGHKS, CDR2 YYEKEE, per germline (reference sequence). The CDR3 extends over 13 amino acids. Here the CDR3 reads CASGGLSSYEQYF. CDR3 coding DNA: TGTGCCAGCGGGGGACTTTCCTCCTACGAGCAGTACTTC.

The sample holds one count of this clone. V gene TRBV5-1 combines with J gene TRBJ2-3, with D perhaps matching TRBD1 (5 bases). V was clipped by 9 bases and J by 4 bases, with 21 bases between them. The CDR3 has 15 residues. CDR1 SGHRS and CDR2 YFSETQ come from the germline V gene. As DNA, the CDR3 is TGCGCCACTTCCCCGGGCAGGGTCGTCGCAGATACGCAGTATTTT. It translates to CATSPGRVVADTQYF.

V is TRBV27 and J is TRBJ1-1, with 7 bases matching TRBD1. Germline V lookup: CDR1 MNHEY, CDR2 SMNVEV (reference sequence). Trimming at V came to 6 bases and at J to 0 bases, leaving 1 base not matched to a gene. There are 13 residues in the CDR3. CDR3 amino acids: CASSRGMNTEAFF. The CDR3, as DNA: TGTGCCAGCAGCAGGGGGATGAACACTGAAGCTTTCTTT.

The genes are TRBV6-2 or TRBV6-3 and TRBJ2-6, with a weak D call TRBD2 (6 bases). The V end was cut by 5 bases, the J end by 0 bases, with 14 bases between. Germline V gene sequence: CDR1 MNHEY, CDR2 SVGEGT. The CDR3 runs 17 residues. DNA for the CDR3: TGTGCCAGCAGTGACGGACTAAGCGGCTCTGGGGCCAACGTCCTGACTTTC. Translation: CASSDGLSGSGANVLTF.

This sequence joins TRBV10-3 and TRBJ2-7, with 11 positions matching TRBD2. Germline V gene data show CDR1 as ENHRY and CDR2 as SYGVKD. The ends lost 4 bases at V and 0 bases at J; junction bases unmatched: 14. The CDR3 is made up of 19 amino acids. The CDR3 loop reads CAISGGGTSGFPSSYEQYF. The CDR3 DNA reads TGTGCCATCAGTGGGGGAGGGACTAGCGGCTTCCCGAGCTCCTACGAGCAGTACTTC.

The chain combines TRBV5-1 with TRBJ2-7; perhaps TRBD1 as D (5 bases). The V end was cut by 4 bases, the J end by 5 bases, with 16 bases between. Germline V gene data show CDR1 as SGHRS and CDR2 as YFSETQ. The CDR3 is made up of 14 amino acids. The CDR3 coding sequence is TGCGCCAGCAGCCCCGGAGACAGATACGACGAGCAGTACTTC. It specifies CASSPGDRYDEQYF. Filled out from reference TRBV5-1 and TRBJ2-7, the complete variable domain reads KAGVTQTPRYLIKTRGQQVTLSCSPISGHRSVSWYQQTPGQGLQFLFEYFSETQRNKGNFPGRFSGRQFSNSRSEMNVSTLELGDSALYLCASSPGDRYDEQYFGPGTRLTVT.

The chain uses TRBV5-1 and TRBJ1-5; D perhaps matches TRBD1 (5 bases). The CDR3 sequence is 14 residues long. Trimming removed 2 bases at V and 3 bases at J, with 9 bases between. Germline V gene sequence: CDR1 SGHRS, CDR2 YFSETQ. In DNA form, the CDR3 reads TGCGCCAGCAGCTTCGACAGCTACAATCAGCCCCAGCATTTT. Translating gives CASSFDSYNQPQHF.

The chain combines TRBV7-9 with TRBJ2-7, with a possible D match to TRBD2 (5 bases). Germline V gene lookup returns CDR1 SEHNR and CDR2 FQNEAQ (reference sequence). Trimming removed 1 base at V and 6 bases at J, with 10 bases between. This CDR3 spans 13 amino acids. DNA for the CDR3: TGTGCCAGCAGCTTAGTAGCGCGTCGCGAGCAGTACTTC. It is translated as CASSLVARREQYF.

CDR3 region: CATSDHKGQERSQPQHF. As DNA, the CDR3 is TGTGCCACCAGTGATCACAAGGGACAGGAAAGGAGTCAGCCCCAGCATTTT. The J gene is TRBJ1-5, the V gene TRBV24-1, with 8 bases lining up with TRBD1. V trimming: 3 bases; J trimming: 6 bases; junction bases outside the gene matches: 12. This CDR3 is 17 amino acids long. In germline, CDR1 is KGHDR, CDR2 SFDVKD.

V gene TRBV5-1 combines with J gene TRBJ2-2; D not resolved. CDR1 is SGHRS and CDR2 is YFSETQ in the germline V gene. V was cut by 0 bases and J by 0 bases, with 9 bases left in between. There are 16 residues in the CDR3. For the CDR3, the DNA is TGCGCCAGCAGCTTGGGATTTACAACGAACACCGGGGAGCTGTTTTTT. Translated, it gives CASSLGFTTNTGELFF.

CDR3 sequence: CASSLQGTSGMLSTDTQYF. The CDR3 coding sequence is TGCGCCAGCAGCCTACAGGGGACTAGCGGGATGCTTAGCACAGATACGCAGTATTTT. The V and J genes are TRBV4-1 and TRBJ2-3, with TRBD2 matching over 13 bases. Per the germline V gene, CDR1 is MGHRA and CDR2 is YSYEKL. V lost 4 bases, J lost 0 bases, and 10 bases stayed unmatched. The CDR3 loop spans 19 amino acids.

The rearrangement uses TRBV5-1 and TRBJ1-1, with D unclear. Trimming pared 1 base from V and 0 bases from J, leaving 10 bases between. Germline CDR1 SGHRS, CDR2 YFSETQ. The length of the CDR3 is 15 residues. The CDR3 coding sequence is TGCGCCAGCAGCTTGAGCACAGCCTTGAACACTGAAGCTTTCTTT. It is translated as CASSLSTALNTEAFF.

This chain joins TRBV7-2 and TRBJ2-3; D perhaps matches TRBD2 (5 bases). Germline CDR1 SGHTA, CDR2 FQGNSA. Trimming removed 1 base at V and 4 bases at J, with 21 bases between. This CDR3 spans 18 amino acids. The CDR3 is CASSLDGGGTPPADTQYF. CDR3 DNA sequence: TGTGCCAGCAGCTTAGATGGAGGAGGAACCCCTCCGGCAGATACGCAGTATTTT.

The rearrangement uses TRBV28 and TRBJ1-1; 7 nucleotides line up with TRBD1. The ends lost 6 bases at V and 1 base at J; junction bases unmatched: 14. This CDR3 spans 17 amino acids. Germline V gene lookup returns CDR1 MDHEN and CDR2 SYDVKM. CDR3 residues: CASSPRGLGQRNTEAFF. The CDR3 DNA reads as TGTGCCAGCAGCCCTAGGGGGCTGGGACAACGGAACACTGAAGCTTTCTTT.

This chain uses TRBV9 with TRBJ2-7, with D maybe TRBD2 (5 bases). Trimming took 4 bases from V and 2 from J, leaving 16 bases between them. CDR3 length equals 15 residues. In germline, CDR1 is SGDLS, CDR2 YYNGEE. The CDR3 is CASSREMALPYEQYF. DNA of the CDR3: TGTGCCAGCAGCAGGGAGATGGCTCTTCCCTACGAGCAGTACTTC.

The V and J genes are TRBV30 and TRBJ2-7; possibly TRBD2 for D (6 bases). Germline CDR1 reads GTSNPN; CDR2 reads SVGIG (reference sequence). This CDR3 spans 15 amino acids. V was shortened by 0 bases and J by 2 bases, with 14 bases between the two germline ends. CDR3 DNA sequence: TGTGCCTGGAGTGTACGGGGGACCCAGACCTACGAGCAGTACTTC. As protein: CAWSVRGTQTYEQYF. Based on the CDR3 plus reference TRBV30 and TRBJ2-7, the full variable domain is SQTIHQWPATLVQPVGSPLSLECTVEGTSNPNLYWYRQAAGRGLQLLFYSVGIGQISSEVPQNLSASRPQDRQFILSSKKLLLSDSGFYLCAWSVRGTQTYEQYFGPGTRLTVT.

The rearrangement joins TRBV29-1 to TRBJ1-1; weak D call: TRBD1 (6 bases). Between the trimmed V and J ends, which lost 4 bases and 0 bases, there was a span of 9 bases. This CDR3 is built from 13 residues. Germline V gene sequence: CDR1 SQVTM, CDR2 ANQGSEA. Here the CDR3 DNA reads TGCAGCGTTGGACAGGTTATGAACACTGAAGCTTTCTTT. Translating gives CSVGQVMNTEAFF. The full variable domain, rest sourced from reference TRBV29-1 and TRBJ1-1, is SAVISQKPSRDICQRGTSLTIQCQVDSQVTMMFWYRQQPGQSLTLIATANQGSEATYESGFVIDKFPISRPNLTFSTLTVSNMSPEDSSIYLCSVGQVMNTEAFFGQGTRLTVV.

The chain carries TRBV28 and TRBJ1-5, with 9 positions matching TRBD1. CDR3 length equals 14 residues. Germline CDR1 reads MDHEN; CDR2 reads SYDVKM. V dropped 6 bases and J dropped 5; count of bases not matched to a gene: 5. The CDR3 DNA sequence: TGTGCCAGCAGAGCCCGGGACAGGGATCAGCCCCAGCATTTT. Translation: CASRARDRDQPQHF.

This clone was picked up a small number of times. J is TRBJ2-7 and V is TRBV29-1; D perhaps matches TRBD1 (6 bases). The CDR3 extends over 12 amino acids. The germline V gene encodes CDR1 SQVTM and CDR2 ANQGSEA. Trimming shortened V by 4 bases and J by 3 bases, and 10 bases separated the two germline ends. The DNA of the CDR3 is TGCAGCGTTGGGGGACAAAGCTACGAGCAGTACTTC. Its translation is CSVGGQSYEQYF.

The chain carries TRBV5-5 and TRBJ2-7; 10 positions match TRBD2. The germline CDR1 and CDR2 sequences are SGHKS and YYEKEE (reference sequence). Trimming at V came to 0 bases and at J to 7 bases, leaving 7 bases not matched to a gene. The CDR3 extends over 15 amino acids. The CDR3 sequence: CASSLEASGSPEQYF. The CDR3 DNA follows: TGTGCCAGCAGCTTGGAGGCTAGCGGGAGTCCGGAGCAGTACTTC.

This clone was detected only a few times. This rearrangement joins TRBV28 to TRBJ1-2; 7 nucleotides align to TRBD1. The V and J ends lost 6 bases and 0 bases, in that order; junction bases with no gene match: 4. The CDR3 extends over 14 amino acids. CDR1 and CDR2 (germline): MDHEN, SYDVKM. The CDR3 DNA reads TGTGCCAGCAGCGAAGGGACAGCTAACTATGGCTACACCTTC. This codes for CASSEGTANYGYTF.

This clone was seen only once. The CDR3 protein is CASRTPRQGSDTGELFF. In nucleotides, the CDR3 is TGTGCCAGCAGGACCCCGAGACAGGGTTCGGACACCGGGGAGCTGTTTTTT. V and J are TRBV6-4 and TRBJ2-2, with 7 nucleotides matching TRBD1. Trimming cost V 6 bases and J 3 bases; bases outside gene matches: 13. CDR3 length: 17 residues. Germline values: CDR1 MRHNA, CDR2 SNTAGT.

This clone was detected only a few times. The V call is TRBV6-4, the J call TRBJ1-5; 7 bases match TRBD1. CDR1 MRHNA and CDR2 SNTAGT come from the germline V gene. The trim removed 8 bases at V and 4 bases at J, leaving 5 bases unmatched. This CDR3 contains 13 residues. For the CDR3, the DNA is TGTGCCAGCGGCACAGGGGAGAATCAGCCCCAGCATTTT. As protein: CASGTGENQPQHF.

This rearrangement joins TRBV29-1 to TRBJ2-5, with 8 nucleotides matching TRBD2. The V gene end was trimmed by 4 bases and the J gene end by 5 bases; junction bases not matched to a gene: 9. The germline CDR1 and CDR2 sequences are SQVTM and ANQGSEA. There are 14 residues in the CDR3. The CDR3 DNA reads TGCAGCGTTGTGGGGTCCAGCGGGAGTGAGACCCAGTACTTC. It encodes CSVVGSSGSETQYF.